These 9 T cell receptor beta chains were sequenced from one sample in a study of blood T cell repertoires in COVID-19. Only in-frame clones appear in the TCRdb table, and some are missing; sequencing was by immunoSEQ multiplex PCR. The sample lists about 99,000 clones; roughly 83% were seen once. The sequenced material came from peripheral blood. The receptors were gathered from a woman over 75 with active or convalescent COVID-19.

The gene calls are TRBV6-5 and TRBJ1-1, with a tentative D call TRBD1 (5 bases). Germline CDR1 reads MNHEY; CDR2 reads SVGAGI. The ends were cut back, 10 bases at V and 5 bases at J, with 17 bases in the middle. CDR3 size: 13 residues. CDR3 nucleotide sequence: TGTGCCACGCCCCTTCGGGAGGGGACTGAAGCTTTCTTT. It codes for CATPLREGTEAFF.

The rearrangement joins TRBV7-2 to TRBJ2-1, with TRBD2 as a possible D gene (6 bases). CDR3 length equals 15 residues. From germline, CDR1 is SGHTA and CDR2 FQGNSA. Trimming stripped 1 base from V and 3 bases from J, with 10 bases between. CDR3 in DNA: TGTGCCAGCAGCTTAGTAGGGACTGGCTACAATGAGCAGTTCTTC. It codes for CASSLVGTGYNEQFF.

This clone was counted between two and nine times. The genes are TRBV29-1 and TRBJ2-1; 8 nucleotides agree with TRBD2. Germline V CDR1 and CDR2: SQVTM, ANQGSEA. J lost 8 bases, V lost 7 bases, and 4 bases had no gene match. The CDR3 spans 11 residues. The CDR3 nucleotides are TGCAGCGGGACTAGCTCGGATGAGCAGTTCTTC. It specifies CSGTSSDEQFF.

The chain combines TRBV15 with TRBJ2-2, with TRBD1 matching over 7 bases. The CDR3 consists of 15 residues. Germline V CDR1 and CDR2: LNHNV, YYDKDF (reference sequence). V gave up 7 bases and J gave up 5 bases; unmatched junction bases: 10. CDR3 nucleotides: TGTGCCACCATGGACCGGGACAGAATGACCGGGGAGCTGTTTTTT. Its translation: CATMDRDRMTGELFF.

This sequence joins TRBV13 and TRBJ2-7, with 13 nucleotides matching TRBD2. The CDR3 sequence is 17 residues long. Unmatched junction bases numbered 7, after V lost 4 bases and J lost 1 base. Germline lookup yields CDR1 PRHDT and CDR2 FYEKMQ (reference sequence). Here the CDR3 reads CASSSGLAGDPSYEQYF. In nucleotides, the CDR3 is TGTGCCAGCAGCTCCGGACTAGCGGGGGACCCTTCCTACGAGCAGTACTTC. Full variable domain (remainder filled in from reference TRBV13 and TRBJ2-7): AAGVIQSPRHLIKEKRETATLKCYPIPRHDTVYWYQQGPGQDPQFLISFYEKMQSDKGSIPDRFSAQQFSDYHSELNMSSLELGDSALYFCASSSGLAGDPSYEQYFGPGTRLTVT.

This chain uses TRBV14 with TRBJ2-7, with 7 bases aligning to TRBD1. The CDR3 has 15 residues. J gave up 3 bases and V 1 base, and 6 bases lay outside the gene matches. Germline V lookup: CDR1 SGHDN, CDR2 FVKESK. The CDR3, as DNA: TGTGCCAGCAGCCAAGGCAGGGGGACACACTACGAGCAGTACTTC. Protein sequence: CASSQGRGTHYEQYF.

J is TRBJ2-2 and V is TRBV13; possibly TRBD1 for D (6 bases). V shed 4 bases and J shed 4 bases, with 16 bases lying between them. Per the germline V gene, CDR1 is PRHDT and CDR2 is FYEKMQ (reference sequence). This CDR3 has 16 amino acids. The CDR3: CASSSTDSKFTGELFF. Written as DNA, the CDR3 is TGTGCCAGCAGCTCAACGGACAGTAAGTTCACCGGGGAGCTGTTTTTT.

The chain is built from TRBV28 and TRBJ1-5, with 7 bases matching TRBD1. With V trimmed by 6 bases and J by 3 bases, 8 bases remained unmatched. Germline V CDR1 and CDR2: MDHEN, SYDVKM. The CDR3 sequence is 15 residues long. The CDR3 DNA reads as TGTGCCAGCAGCCCCAGGGGGAACCTCAATCAGCCCCAGCATTTT. As protein: CASSPRGNLNQPQHF.

V gene TRBV12-3 or TRBV12-4 combines with J gene TRBJ1-2; D not resolved. V lost 5 bases to trimming and J lost 2 bases, with 9 bases between them. The CDR3 has 13 residues. Here the CDR3 reads CASSRLGNYGYTF. In nucleotides, the CDR3 is TGTGCCAGCAGTCGTCTCGGGAACTATGGCTACACCTTC.